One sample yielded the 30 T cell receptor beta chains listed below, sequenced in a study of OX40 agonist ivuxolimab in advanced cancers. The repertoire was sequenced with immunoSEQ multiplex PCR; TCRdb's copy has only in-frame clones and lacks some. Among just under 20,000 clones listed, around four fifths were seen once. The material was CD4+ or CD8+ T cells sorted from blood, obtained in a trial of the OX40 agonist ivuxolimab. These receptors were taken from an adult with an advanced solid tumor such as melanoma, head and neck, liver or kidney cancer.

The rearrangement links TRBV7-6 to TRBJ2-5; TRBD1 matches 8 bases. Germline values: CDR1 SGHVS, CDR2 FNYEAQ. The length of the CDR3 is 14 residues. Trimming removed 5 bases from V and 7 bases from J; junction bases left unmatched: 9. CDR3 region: CASSPGQGALTQYF. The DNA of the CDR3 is TGTGCCAGCAGCCCCGGGCAGGGGGCCCTGACCCAGTACTTC.

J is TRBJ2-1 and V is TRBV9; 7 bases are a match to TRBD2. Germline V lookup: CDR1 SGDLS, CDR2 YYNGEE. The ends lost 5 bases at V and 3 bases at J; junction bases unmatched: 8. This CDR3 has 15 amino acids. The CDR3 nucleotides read TGTGCCAGCAGTCCCCTCTCGGGGGGCTACAATGAGCAGTTCTTC. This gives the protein CASSPLSGGYNEQFF.

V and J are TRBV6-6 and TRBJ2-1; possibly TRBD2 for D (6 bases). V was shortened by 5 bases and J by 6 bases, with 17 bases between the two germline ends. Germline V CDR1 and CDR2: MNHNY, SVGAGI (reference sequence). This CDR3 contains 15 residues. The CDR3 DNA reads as TGTGCCAGCAGTACCCACCGGGACTGGAGCAATGAGCAGTTCTTC. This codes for CASSTHRDWSNEQFF.

The CDR3 is CASRAGGHTEAFF. CDR3 nucleotides: TGTGCCAGCAGGGCGGGGGGGCACACTGAAGCTTTCTTT. This chain connects TRBV6-1 to TRBJ1-1, with a weak D call TRBD1 (6 bases). Germline CDR1 MNHNS, CDR2 SASEGT. V lost 6 bases and J lost 3, with 11 bases in between. This CDR3 has 13 amino acids.

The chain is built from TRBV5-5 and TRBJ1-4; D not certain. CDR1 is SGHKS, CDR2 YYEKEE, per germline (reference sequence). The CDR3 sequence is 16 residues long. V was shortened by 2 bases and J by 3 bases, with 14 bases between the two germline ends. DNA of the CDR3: TGTGCCAGCAGCTTAGTGTTTGAGTCGCCTAATGAAAAACTGTTTTTT. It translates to CASSLVFESPNEKLFF.

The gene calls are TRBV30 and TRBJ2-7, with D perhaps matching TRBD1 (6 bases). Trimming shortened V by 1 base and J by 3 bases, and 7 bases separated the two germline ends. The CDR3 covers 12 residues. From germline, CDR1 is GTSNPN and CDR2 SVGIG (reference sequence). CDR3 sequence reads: CAWSAQGYEQYF. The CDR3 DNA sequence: TGTGCCTGGAGTGCACAGGGCTACGAGCAGTACTTC.

The CDR3 region is CASSLSPFEGRHEQYF. The CDR3 DNA is TGTGCCAGCAGCCTCTCACCGTTTGAAGGGAGACACGAGCAGTACTTC. The chain employs TRBV7-8 and TRBJ2-7; TRBD2 is a possible D gene (5 bases). The CDR3 covers 16 residues. The germline V gene has CDR1 SGHVS and CDR2 FQNEAQ. Trimming left V 5 bases short and J 5 bases short, with 22 bases between.

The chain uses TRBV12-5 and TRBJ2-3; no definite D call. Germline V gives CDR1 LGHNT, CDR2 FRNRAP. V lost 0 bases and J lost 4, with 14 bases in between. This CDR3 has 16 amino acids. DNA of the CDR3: TGTGCTAGTGGTTTGGTACTGAGGCAAAGTCCAGATACGCAGTATTTT. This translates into CASGLVLRQSPDTQYF.

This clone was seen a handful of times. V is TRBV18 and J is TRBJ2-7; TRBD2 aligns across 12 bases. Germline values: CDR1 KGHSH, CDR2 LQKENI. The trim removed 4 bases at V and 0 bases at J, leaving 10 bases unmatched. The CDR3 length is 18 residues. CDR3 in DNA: TGTGCCAGCTCACGCATCCACCAACTAGCGGGAGGCTCCTACGAGCAGTACTTC. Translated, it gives CASSRIHQLAGGSYEQYF.

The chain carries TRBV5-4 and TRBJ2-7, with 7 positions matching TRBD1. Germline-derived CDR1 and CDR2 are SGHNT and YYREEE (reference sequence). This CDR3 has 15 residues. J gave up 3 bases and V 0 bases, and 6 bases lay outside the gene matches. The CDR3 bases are TGTGCCAGCAGCTTGGACTTAGGGGGCGGCTACGAGCAGTACTTC. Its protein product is CASSLDLGGGYEQYF.

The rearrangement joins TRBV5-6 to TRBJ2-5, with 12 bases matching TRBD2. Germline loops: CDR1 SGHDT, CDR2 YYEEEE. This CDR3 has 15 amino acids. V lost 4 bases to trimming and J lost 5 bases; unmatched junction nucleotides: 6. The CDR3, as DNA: TGTGCCAGCAGCCCCGCTGGACTAGCGGGGGAGACCCAGTACTTC. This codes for CASSPAGLAGETQYF.

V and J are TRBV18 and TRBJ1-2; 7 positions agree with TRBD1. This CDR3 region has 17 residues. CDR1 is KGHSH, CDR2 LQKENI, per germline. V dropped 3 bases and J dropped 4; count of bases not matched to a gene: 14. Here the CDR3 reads CASSPSDRLKGGYGYTF. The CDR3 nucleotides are TGTGCCAGCTCACCCTCGGACAGGCTTAAAGGGGGCTATGGCTACACCTTC.

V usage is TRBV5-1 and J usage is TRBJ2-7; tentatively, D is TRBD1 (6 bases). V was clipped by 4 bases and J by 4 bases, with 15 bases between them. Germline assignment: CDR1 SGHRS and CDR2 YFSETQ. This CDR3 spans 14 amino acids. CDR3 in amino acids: CASSQQGIRYEQYF. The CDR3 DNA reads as TGCGCCAGCAGCCAACAGGGTATCCGTTACGAGCAGTACTTC.

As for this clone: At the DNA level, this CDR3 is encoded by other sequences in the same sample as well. The CDR3 reads CASSLKTVQYF. The CDR3 region has the DNA TGTGCCAGTAGTCTGAAGACAGTCCAGTACTTC. The genes are TRBV19 and TRBJ2-5; D perhaps matches TRBD1 (5 bases). CDR1 is LNHDA and CDR2 is SQIVND in the germline V gene (reference sequence). The V and J ends lost 5 bases and 10 bases respectively, with 11 bases between them. This CDR3 spans 11 amino acids.

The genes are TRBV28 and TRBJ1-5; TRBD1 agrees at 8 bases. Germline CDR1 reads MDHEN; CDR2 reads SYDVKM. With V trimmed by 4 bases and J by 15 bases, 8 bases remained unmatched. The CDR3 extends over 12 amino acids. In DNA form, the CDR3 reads TGTGCCAGCAGTTCCAGGGGGCAAGGATGGCATTTT. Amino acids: CASSSRGQGWHF.

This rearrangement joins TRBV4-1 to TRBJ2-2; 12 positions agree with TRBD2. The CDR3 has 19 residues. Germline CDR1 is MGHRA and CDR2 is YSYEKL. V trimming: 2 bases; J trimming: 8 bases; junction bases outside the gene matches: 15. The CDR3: CASSQLGLRTSGVQGELFF. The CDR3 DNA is TGCGCCAGCAGCCAATTGGGTTTAAGGACTAGCGGGGTCCAAGGGGAGCTGTTTTTT.

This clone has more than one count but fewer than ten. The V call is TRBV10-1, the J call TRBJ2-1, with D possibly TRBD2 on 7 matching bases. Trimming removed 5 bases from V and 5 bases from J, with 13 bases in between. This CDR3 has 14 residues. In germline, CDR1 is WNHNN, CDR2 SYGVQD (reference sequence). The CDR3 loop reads CASSPGGANNEQFF. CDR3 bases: TGCGCCAGCAGTCCTGGGGGGGCAAACAATGAGCAGTTCTTC.

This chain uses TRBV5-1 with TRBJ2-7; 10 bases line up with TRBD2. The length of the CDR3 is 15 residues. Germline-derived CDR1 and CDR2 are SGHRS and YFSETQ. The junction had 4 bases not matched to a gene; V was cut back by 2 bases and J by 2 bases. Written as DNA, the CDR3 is TGCGCCAGCAGCTTCGGGACTAGCGACACCTACGAGCAGTACTTC. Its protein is CASSFGTSDTYEQYF.

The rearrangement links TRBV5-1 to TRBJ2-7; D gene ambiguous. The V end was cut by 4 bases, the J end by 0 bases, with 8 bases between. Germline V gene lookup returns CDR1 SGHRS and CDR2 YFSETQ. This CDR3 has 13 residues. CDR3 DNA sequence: TGCGCCAGCAGCATGGTTGGCTCCTACGAGCAGTACTTC. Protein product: CASSMVGSYEQYF.

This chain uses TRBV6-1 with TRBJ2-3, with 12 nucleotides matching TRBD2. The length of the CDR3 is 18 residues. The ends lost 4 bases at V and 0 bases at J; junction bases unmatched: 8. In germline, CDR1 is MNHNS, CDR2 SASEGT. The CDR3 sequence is CASSVPGTSGFSTDTQYF. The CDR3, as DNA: TGTGCCAGCAGTGTGCCAGGGACTAGCGGGTTCAGCACAGATACGCAGTATTTT.

Here the CDR3 DNA reads TGTGCCAGCAGCCTGGGACTAGCGGGATTCTACGAGCAGTACTTC. Translation gives CASSLGLAGFYEQYF. The chain links TRBV28 to TRBJ2-7; TRBD2 agrees at 13 bases. V shed 6 bases, J shed 3 bases, and the junction held 5 bases outside the gene matches. CDR1 MDHEN and CDR2 SYDVKM come from the germline V gene. This CDR3 is built from 15 residues.

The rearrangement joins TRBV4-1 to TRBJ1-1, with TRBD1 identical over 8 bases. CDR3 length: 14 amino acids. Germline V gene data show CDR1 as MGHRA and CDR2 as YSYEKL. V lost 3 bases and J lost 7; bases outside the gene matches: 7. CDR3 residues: CASSHLTGTGEAFF. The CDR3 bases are TGCGCCAGCAGCCACTTAACCGGGACAGGTGAAGCTTTCTTT.

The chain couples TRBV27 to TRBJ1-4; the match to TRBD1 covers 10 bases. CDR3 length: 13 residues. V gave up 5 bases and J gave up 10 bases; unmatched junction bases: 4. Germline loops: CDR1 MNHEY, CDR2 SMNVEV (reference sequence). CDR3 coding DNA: TGTGCCAGCAGTACCGGGACAGGGGCAAAACTGTTTTTT. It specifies CASSTGTGAKLFF.

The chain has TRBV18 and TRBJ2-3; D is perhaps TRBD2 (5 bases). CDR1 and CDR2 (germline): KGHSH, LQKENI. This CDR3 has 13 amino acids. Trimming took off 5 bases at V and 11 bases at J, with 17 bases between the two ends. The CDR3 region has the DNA TGTGCCAGCTCAGCGCGGACTCTTCTGAGGCAGTATTTT. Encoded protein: CASSARTLLRQYF.

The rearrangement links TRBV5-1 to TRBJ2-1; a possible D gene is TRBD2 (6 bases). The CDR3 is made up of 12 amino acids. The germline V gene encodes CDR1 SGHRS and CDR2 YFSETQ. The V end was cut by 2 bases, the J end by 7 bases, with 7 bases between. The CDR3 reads CASSFAGNEQFF. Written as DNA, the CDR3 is TGCGCCAGCAGCTTCGCGGGGAATGAGCAGTTCTTC.

The DNA for the CDR3 is TGTGCCAGCTCACGGGACGGCGGAGAGGACGAAAAACTGTTTTTT. This translates into CASSRDGGEDEKLFF. The J gene is TRBJ1-4, the V gene TRBV18; D possibly corresponds to TRBD1 (5 bases). Trimming removed 4 bases from V and 8 bases from J, with 17 bases in between. This CDR3 comprises 15 residues. Germline V CDR1 and CDR2: KGHSH, LQKENI.

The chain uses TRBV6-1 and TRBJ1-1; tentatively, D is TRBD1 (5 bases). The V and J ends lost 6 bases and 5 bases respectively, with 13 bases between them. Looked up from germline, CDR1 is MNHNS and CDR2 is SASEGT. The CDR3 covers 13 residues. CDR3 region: CASREGIWTEAFF. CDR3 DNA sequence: TGTGCCAGCAGAGAGGGGATTTGGACTGAAGCTTTCTTT.

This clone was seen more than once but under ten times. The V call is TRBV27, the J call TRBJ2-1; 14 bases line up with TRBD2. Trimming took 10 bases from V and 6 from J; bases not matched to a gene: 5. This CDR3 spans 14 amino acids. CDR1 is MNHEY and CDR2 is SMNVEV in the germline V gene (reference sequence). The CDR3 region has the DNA TGTGCCACCAGAGGACTAGCGGGGGGCAATGAGCAGTTCTTC. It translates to CATRGLAGGNEQFF.

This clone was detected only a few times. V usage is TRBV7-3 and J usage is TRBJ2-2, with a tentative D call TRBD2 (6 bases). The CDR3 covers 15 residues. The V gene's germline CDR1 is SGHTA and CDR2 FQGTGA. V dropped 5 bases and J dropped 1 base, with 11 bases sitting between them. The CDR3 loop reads CASSPVAENTGELFF. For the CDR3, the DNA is TGTGCCAGCAGCCCTGTAGCGGAGAACACCGGGGAGCTGTTTTTT.

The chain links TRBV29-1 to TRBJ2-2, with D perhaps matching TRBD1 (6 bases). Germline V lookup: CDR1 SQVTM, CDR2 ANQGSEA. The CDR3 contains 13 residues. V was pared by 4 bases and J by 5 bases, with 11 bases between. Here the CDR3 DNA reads TGCAGCGTTGGTGGGGGCGCGACCGGGGAGCTGTTTTTT. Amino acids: CSVGGGATGELFF.